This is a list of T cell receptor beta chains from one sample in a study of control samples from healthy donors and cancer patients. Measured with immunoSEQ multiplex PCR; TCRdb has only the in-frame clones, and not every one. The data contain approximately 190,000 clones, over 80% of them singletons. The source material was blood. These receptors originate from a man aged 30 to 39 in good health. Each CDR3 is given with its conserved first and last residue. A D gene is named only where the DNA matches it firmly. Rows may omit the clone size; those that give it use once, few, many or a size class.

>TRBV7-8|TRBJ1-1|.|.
CASSLASRNREAFF
TGTGCCAGCAGCTTAGCCTCCAGAAATCGTGAAGCTTTCTTT
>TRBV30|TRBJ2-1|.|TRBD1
CAWSVPPRQGPYNEQFF
TGTGCCTGGAGTGTCCCCCCCCGACAGGGCCCTTACAATGAGCAGTTCTTC
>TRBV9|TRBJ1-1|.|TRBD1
CASSQTGDVAEAFF
TGTGCCAGCAGCCAAACAGGGGATGTCGCTGAAGCTTTCTTT
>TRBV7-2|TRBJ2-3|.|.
CASYLRGITDTQYF
TGTGCCAGCTACCTGAGGGGGATCACAGATACGCAGTATTTT
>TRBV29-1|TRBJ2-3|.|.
CSAGGRSTDTQYF
TGCAGCGCTGGGGGTCGGAGCACAGATACGCAGTATTTT
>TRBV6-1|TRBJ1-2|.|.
CASSESGGQNYGYTF
TGTGCCAGCAGTGAATCGGGAGGACAGAACTATGGCTACACCTTC
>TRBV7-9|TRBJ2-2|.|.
CASSLEVSGELFF
TGTGCCAGCAGCTTGGAGGTGTCCGGGGAGCTGTTTTTT
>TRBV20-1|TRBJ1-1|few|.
CSARVNTEAFF
TGCAGTGCTAGAGTGAACACTGAAGCTTTCTTT
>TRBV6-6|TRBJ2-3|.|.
CASSYSLADTQYF
TGTGCCAGCAGTTACTCGTTGGCAGATACGCAGTATTTT
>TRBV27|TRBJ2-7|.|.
CASKPGASYEQYF
TGTGCCAGCAAACCGGGGGCTTCCTACGAGCAGTACTTC
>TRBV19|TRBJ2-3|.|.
CASSIGGPDTQYF
TGTGCCAGTAGTATTGGGGGACCAGATACGCAGTATTTT
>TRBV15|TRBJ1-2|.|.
CATSSRVVGYGYTF
TGTGCCACCAGCAGCCGGGTAGTTGGTTATGGCTACACCTTC